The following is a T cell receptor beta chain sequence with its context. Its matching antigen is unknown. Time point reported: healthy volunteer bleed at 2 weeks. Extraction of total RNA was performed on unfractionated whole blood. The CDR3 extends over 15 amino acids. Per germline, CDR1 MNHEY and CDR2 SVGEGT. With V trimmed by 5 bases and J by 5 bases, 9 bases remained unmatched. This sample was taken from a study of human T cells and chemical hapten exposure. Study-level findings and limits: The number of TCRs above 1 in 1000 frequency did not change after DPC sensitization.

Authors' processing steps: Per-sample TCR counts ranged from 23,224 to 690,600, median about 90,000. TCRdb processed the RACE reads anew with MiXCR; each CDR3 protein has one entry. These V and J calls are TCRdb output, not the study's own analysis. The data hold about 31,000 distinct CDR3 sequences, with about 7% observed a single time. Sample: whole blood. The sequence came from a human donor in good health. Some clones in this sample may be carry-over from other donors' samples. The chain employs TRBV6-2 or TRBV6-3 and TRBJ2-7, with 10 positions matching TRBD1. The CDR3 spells CASSPLGGTGDEQYF. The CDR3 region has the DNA TGTGCCAGCAGTCCTCTCGGGGGGACAGGGGACGAGCAGTACTTC.